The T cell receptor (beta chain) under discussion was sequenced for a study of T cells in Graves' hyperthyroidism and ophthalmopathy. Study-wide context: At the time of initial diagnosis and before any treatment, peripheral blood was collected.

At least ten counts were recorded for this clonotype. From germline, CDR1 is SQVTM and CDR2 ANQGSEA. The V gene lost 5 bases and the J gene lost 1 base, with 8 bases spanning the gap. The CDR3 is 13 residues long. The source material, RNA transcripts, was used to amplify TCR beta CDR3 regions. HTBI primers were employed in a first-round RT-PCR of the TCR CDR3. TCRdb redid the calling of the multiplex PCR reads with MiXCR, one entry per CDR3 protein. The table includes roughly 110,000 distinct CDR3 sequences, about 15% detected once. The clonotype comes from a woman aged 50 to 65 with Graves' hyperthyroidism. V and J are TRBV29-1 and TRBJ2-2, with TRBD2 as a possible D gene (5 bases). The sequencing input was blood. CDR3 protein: CSVFRGNTGELFF. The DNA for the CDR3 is TGCAGCGTTTTCCGGGGGAACACCGGGGAGCTGTTTTTT.